These 2 T cell receptor beta chains originate from one sample sequenced in a study of cytomegalovirus exposure and HLA in healthy donors. The PCR ran on 60 Vbeta and 13 Jbeta primers. TCRdb's table, derived via immunoSEQ multiplex PCR, lists solely in-frame clones and lacks some. The sample consists of approximately 99,000 clones, roughly four fifths of them appearing once. The sample comprised PBMCs. Receptors originate from a man aged 40-50 years in good health and CMV-seronegative.

This sequence joins TRBV7-8 and TRBJ2-7, with 9 bases identical to TRBD2. The V segment lost 5 bases and the J segment 2 bases; nucleotides outside the gene matches: 7. CDR3 length: 15 residues. From germline, CDR1 is SGHVS and CDR2 FQNEAQ. Written as DNA, the CDR3 is TGTGCCAGCAGCCCACCGGCGGGGGGGACCTACGAGCAGTACTTC. It is translated as CASSPPAGGTYEQYF.

V gene TRBV4-1 combines with J gene TRBJ2-2, with D possibly matching TRBD2 (6 bases). Trimming cost V 1 base and J 4 bases, with 10 bases left between them. Germline CDR1 MGHRA, CDR2 YSYEKL. CDR3 length: 15 amino acids. The CDR3 bases are TGCGCCAGCAGCCAAGTGGGGGGTAGCACCGGGGAGCTGTTTTTT. As protein: CASSQVGGSTGELFF.